This is a list of T cell receptor beta chains from one sample in a study of CD8 T cells in ankylosing spondylitis. TCRdb independently ran MiXCR on the 5' RACE reads; one entry per CDR3 protein. The table has 700,000 to 850,000 distinct CDR3 sequences, about 12% seen once. Sequencing was carried out using blood, either unsorted or a sorted T cell fraction (not recorded which). The source is a male donor with ankylosing spondylitis. The CDR3 runs from the conserved cysteine through the conserved F or W. A D gene is named only where the DNA matches it firmly. Rows may omit the clone size; those that give it use once, few, many or a size class.

d_call	clone_size	j_call	v_call	cdr3_aa	cdr3_nt
.	many	TRBJ2-1	TRBV7-2	CASSLLGPNYNEQFF	TGTGCCAGCAGCTTATTAGGGCCCAACTACAATGAGCAGTTCTTC
.	few	TRBJ2-2	TRBV14	CASSQWGNTGELFF	TGTGCCAGCAGCCAATGGGGGAACACCGGGGAGCTGTTTTTT
.	.	TRBJ2-1	TRBV5-6	CASRELTGDYNEQFF	TGTGCCAGCAGGGAGCTAACGGGGGATTACAATGAGCAGTTCTTC
.	.	TRBJ2-1	TRBV4-2	CASSHPVSTNEQFF	TGTGCCAGCAGCCACCCGGTGAGCACCAATGAGCAGTTCTTC
.	many	TRBJ2-1	TRBV9	CASSGLPPPGNEQFF	TGTGCCAGCAGCGGTCTTCCTCCCCCTGGGAATGAGCAGTTCTTC
.	many	TRBJ2-2	TRBV14	CASSPKNTGELFF	TGTGCCAGCAGCCCCAAGAACACCGGGGAGCTGTTTTTT
.	.	TRBJ2-5	TRBV5-5	CAIGRGGPETQYF	TGTGCCATCGGCCGTGGGGGGCCGGAGACCCAGTACTTC
.	many	TRBJ1-2	TRBV7-2	CASSSTGATYYGYTF	TGTGCCAGCAGTTCCACCGGCGCAACATACTATGGCTACACCTTC
.	many	TRBJ1-1	TRBV6-5	CASSFAQGGTEAFF	TGTGCCAGCAGTTTCGCTCAAGGGGGCACTGAAGCTTTCTTT
.	many	TRBJ2-3	TRBV5-6	CASSFLADSTDTQYF	TGTGCCAGCAGCTTTTTGGCGGACAGCACAGATACGCAGTATTTT
TRBD1	few	TRBJ2-1	TRBV5-1	CASSLWDRGNEQFF	TGCGCCAGCAGCTTATGGGACAGGGGCAATGAGCAGTTCTTC
.	many	TRBJ2-3	TRBV20-1	CSASTRAHTDTQYF	TGCAGTGCTTCGACTAGGGCCCACACAGATACGCAGTATTTT
.	few	TRBJ1-5	TRBV12-3/TRBV12-4	CASSLTGARGQPQHF	TGTGCCAGCAGTTTGACGGGGGCGAGAGGACAGCCCCAGCATTTT
.	.	TRBJ2-7	TRBV5-1	CASRPQGNSYEQYF	TGCGCCAGCAGGCCCCAGGGGAACTCCTACGAGCAGTACTTC
TRBD1	.	TRBJ2-2	TRBV25-1	CATRGQRNTGELFF	TGTGCCACCAGGGGACAGCGTAACACCGGGGAGCTGTTTTTT